This TCR beta chain was found in a study of tumor and adjacent non-tumor tissue in lung cancer. The CDR3 sequence is 14 residues long. The V end lost 1 base, the J end lost 2 bases, and 12 bases lay between the germline ends. The V gene's germline CDR1 is DFQATT and CDR2 SNEGSKA (reference sequence). Three rounds of nested PCR, following a modified ARM-PCR protocol, produced the TCRbeta library. MiXCR, applied by TCRdb to the multiplex PCR reads, yields one record per CDR3 protein. This table has about 200,000 distinct CDR3 sequences, 60% to 85% appearing once. This clonotype was recorded a few times. This sample's RNA came from whole unsorted tissue.

Sequencing was performed on lung tumor tissue. The receptor comes from a man aged 55 to 70 with non-small cell lung cancer. This chain links TRBV20-1 with TRBJ2-7; D ambiguous. The CDR3 nucleotides read TGCAGTGCTAGAGTTGGTTACAAGACCTACGAGCAGTACTTC. Translating gives CSARVGYKTYEQYF.